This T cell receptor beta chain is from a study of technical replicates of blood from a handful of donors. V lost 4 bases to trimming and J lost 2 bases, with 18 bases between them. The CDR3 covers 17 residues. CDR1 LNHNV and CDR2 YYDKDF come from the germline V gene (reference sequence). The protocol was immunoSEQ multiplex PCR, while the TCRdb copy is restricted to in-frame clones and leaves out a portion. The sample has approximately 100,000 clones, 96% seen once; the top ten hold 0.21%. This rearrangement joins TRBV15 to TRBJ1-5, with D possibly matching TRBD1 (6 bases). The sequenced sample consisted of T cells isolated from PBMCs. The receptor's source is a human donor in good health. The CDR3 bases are TGTGCCACCAGCACCCCGCGGGGGCCGAGGGGCAATCAGCCCCAGCATTTT. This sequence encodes CATSTPRGPRGNQPQHF.